These T cell receptor beta chains were read from a single sample in a study of blood T cell repertoires in COVID-19. Method: immunoSEQ multiplex PCR; TCRdb's copy keeps in-frame clones and lacks some. Here the sample spans about 220,000 clones, 80% to 85% being singletons. The sample was peripheral blood. These receptors were collected from a woman aged 60 to 75 with acute or convalescent COVID-19. The CDR3 runs from the conserved cysteine through the conserved F or W. Each record gives: CDR3 DNA, CDR3 protein, V gene, clone size, D gene, J gene. D genes are given only for firm matches. Rows may omit the clone size; those that give it use once, few, many or a size class.

CDR3 DNA: TGTGCCAGCAGTTTAGGGGGCGGCACTGAAGCTTTCTTT
CDR3 protein: CASSLGGGTEAFF
V gene: TRBV12-3/TRBV12-4
clone size: once
D gene: .
J gene: TRBJ1-1

CDR3 DNA: TGTGCCAGCAGTGAAATCGCTAGCGGGGGGTCAGTGCAGTTCTTC
CDR3 protein: CASSEIASGGSVQFF
V gene: TRBV6-1
clone size: .
D gene: TRBD2
J gene: TRBJ2-1

CDR3 DNA: TGTGCCAGCAGAAGCGACAGGGTGAATGAGCAGTTCTTC
CDR3 protein: CASRSDRVNEQFF
V gene: TRBV5-6
clone size: .
D gene: TRBD1
J gene: TRBJ2-1

CDR3 DNA: TGCAGTGCCGGTCTCTCCTACGAGCAGTACTTC
CDR3 protein: CSAGLSYEQYF
V gene: TRBV20-1
clone size: .
D gene: .
J gene: TRBJ2-7

CDR3 DNA: TGTGCCAGCAGTTCCTCACCGGGACAGGGGATTAGTATCTATGGCTACACCTTC
CDR3 protein: CASSSSPGQGISIYGYTF
V gene: TRBV28
clone size: .
D gene: TRBD1
J gene: TRBJ1-2

CDR3 DNA: TGTGCCAGCAGGGTAGACAGGGGAGGCCAGCCCCAGCATTTT
CDR3 protein: CASRVDRGGQPQHF
V gene: TRBV6-5
clone size: .
D gene: TRBD1
J gene: TRBJ1-5

CDR3 DNA: TGTGCCAGCCAAACAGGGAATGAAAAACTGTTTTTT
CDR3 protein: CASQTGNEKLFF
V gene: TRBV27
clone size: .
D gene: .
J gene: TRBJ1-4

CDR3 DNA: TGCGCCAGCAGCCGCGGGACTAGCGATGAGCAGTTCTTC
CDR3 protein: CASSRGTSDEQFF
V gene: TRBV5-1
clone size: .
D gene: TRBD2
J gene: TRBJ2-1

CDR3 DNA: TGCAGTGCTGGCAACTATGGCTACACCTTC
CDR3 protein: CSAGNYGYTF
V gene: TRBV20-1
clone size: .
D gene: .
J gene: TRBJ1-2

CDR3 DNA: TGTGCCAGCTCAGGGGGCAATAGGAATAATTCACCCCTCCACTTT
CDR3 protein: CASSGGNRNNSPLHF
V gene: TRBV27
clone size: .
D gene: TRBD1
J gene: TRBJ1-6

CDR3 DNA: TGTGCCATCAGTGACTCAGGGGCTGGAAACACCATATATTTT
CDR3 protein: CAISDSGAGNTIYF
V gene: TRBV10-3
clone size: few
D gene: .
J gene: TRBJ1-3

CDR3 DNA: TGTGCCAGCAGCCACGACAGGGTGGCCTCTGGGGCCAACGTCCTGACTTTC
CDR3 protein: CASSHDRVASGANVLTF
V gene: TRBV4-2
clone size: .
D gene: TRBD1
J gene: TRBJ2-6

CDR3 DNA: TGTGCCAGCTCACCTTCCGGGAATCAGCCCCAGCATTTT
CDR3 protein: CASSPSGNQPQHF
V gene: TRBV18
clone size: few
D gene: .
J gene: TRBJ1-5

CDR3 DNA: TGTGCCAGCAGTTTGGGACTGCTCAATGAAAAACTGTTTTTT
CDR3 protein: CASSLGLLNEKLFF
V gene: TRBV2
clone size: .
D gene: .
J gene: TRBJ1-4

CDR3 DNA: TGCAGCGTTGAAGTGGCAGGGAAGGGCTATGGCTACACCTTC
CDR3 protein: CSVEVAGKGYGYTF
V gene: TRBV29-1
clone size: .
D gene: .
J gene: TRBJ1-2

CDR3 DNA: TGCGCCAGCAGCCGAACCTCGGACAGTAACTATGGCTACACCTTC
CDR3 protein: CASSRTSDSNYGYTF
V gene: TRBV4-3
clone size: .
D gene: .
J gene: TRBJ1-2

CDR3 DNA: TGTGCCACTCAGGTTTATAGCAATCAGCCCCAGCATTTT
CDR3 protein: CATQVYSNQPQHF
V gene: TRBV19
clone size: .
D gene: .
J gene: TRBJ1-5

CDR3 DNA: TGTGCCAGCAGCCCAACTACCTACAATGAGCAGTTCTTC
CDR3 protein: CASSPTTYNEQFF
V gene: TRBV7-9
clone size: .
D gene: .
J gene: TRBJ2-1

CDR3 DNA: TGTGCCAGCATCGACCTCCTAACAGACACCATATATTTT
CDR3 protein: CASIDLLTDTIYF
V gene: TRBV21-1
clone size: .
D gene: .
J gene: TRBJ1-3

CDR3 DNA: TGTGCCAGCAGCCCTCTAGACAGGGTCGGTGAAAAACTGTTTTTT
CDR3 protein: CASSPLDRVGEKLFF
V gene: TRBV27
clone size: .
D gene: TRBD1
J gene: TRBJ1-4

CDR3 DNA: TGTGCCAGCAGTCAATTCGGACAGAACACTGAAGCTTTCTTT
CDR3 protein: CASSQFGQNTEAFF
V gene: TRBV28
clone size: .
D gene: .
J gene: TRBJ1-1

CDR3 DNA: TGTGCCAGCAGTTTCTATTCAGGGTTCAATGAGCAGTTCTTC
CDR3 protein: CASSFYSGFNEQFF
V gene: TRBV6-2/TRBV6-3
clone size: once
D gene: .
J gene: TRBJ2-1

CDR3 DNA: TGTGCCAGCAGTTACGGGACTAGCATCCACGAGCAGTACTTC
CDR3 protein: CASSYGTSIHEQYF
V gene: TRBV6-5
clone size: .
D gene: TRBD2
J gene: TRBJ2-7

CDR3 DNA: TGTGCCAGCAGCTTAGATGGGACAGGGGATAACACTGAAGCTTTCTTT
CDR3 protein: CASSLDGTGDNTEAFF
V gene: TRBV7-9
clone size: .
D gene: TRBD1
J gene: TRBJ1-1

CDR3 DNA: TGTGCCAGCAGCCAGGCAGGGAGGGACTATGGCTACACCTTC
CDR3 protein: CASSQAGRDYGYTF
V gene: TRBV3-1/TRBV3-2
clone size: .
D gene: .
J gene: TRBJ1-2

CDR3 DNA: TGTGCCAGCAGCCAGAGGGACAGGAACACTGAAGCTTTCTTT
CDR3 protein: CASSQRDRNTEAFF
V gene: TRBV3-1/TRBV3-2
clone size: .
D gene: TRBD1
J gene: TRBJ1-1

CDR3 DNA: TGTGCCAGCCTTACGGGGTATGGCTACACCTTC
CDR3 protein: CASLTGYGYTF
V gene: TRBV2
clone size: .
D gene: .
J gene: TRBJ1-2

CDR3 DNA: TGCGCCAGCAGCTTGACTCTTACCTCCTACAATGAGCAGTTCTTC
CDR3 protein: CASSLTLTSYNEQFF
V gene: TRBV5-1
clone size: .
D gene: .
J gene: TRBJ2-1

CDR3 DNA: TGTGCCAGCAGCTGGGGGGGTAATGAGCAGTTCTTC
CDR3 protein: CASSWGGNEQFF
V gene: TRBV5-5
clone size: .
D gene: TRBD2
J gene: TRBJ2-1

CDR3 DNA: TGTGCCAGCAGTTACGGGACTAGCGGCACAGATACGCAGTATTTT
CDR3 protein: CASSYGTSGTDTQYF
V gene: TRBV6-5
clone size: .
D gene: TRBD2
J gene: TRBJ2-3

CDR3 DNA: TGTGCCAGCAGCCAAGATTCGGGACAGGGTTTCTACGAGCAGTACTTC
CDR3 protein: CASSQDSGQGFYEQYF
V gene: TRBV3-1/TRBV3-2
clone size: .
D gene: TRBD1
J gene: TRBJ2-7

CDR3 DNA: TGTGCCAGTAGAGTCTTGGAGCAGTTCTTC
CDR3 protein: CASRVLEQFF
V gene: TRBV2
clone size: .
D gene: .
J gene: TRBJ2-1

CDR3 DNA: TGTGCCTGGAAGGCCCGGGGACTAGCGGGGGAGAACCCCTACGAGCAGTACTTC
CDR3 protein: CAWKARGLAGENPYEQYF
V gene: TRBV30
clone size: few
D gene: TRBD2
J gene: TRBJ2-7

CDR3 DNA: TGTGCCAGTAGTATAGCCGGAGAGACCCAGTACTTC
CDR3 protein: CASSIAGETQYF
V gene: TRBV19
clone size: .
D gene: .
J gene: TRBJ2-5

CDR3 DNA: TGTGCCAGCAGCTCTAGCCGAACGAAGCGCGGCGCTTTCTTT
CDR3 protein: CASSSSRTKRGAFF
V gene: TRBV7-8
clone size: .
D gene: .
J gene: TRBJ1-1

CDR3 DNA: TGTGCCAGCAGTTCCGACAGGATCTATGGCTACACCTTC
CDR3 protein: CASSSDRIYGYTF
V gene: TRBV7-2
clone size: .
D gene: .
J gene: TRBJ1-2

CDR3 DNA: TGCGCCAGCTCCCACGGAGATATCGCTAATGAAAAACTGTTTTTT
CDR3 protein: CASSHGDIANEKLFF
V gene: TRBV10-2
clone size: once
D gene: .
J gene: TRBJ1-4

CDR3 DNA: TGCGCCAGCAGCTCCCCCCAGGGGGCTAACTATGGGGAGACCCAGTACTTC
CDR3 protein: CASSSPQGANYGETQYF
V gene: TRBV4-1
clone size: .
D gene: TRBD1
J gene: TRBJ2-5

CDR3 DNA: TGTGCCAGCAGTGAAGACAGTTACACTGAAGCTTTCTTT
CDR3 protein: CASSEDSYTEAFF
V gene: TRBV2
clone size: .
D gene: .
J gene: TRBJ1-1

CDR3 DNA: TGTGCCAAGAACAGGGGGGACTCACCCCTCCACTTT
CDR3 protein: CAKNRGDSPLHF
V gene: TRBV5-5
clone size: .
D gene: TRBD1
J gene: TRBJ1-6

CDR3 DNA: TGTGCCAGCTCTCGTCAAGAGACCCAGTACTTC
CDR3 protein: CASSRQETQYF
V gene: TRBV18
clone size: .
D gene: .
J gene: TRBJ2-5

CDR3 DNA: TGCGCCAGCAGCCAAGATTTTGCCACAAAAACTGAAGCTTTCTTT
CDR3 protein: CASSQDFATKTEAFF
V gene: TRBV4-1
clone size: .
D gene: .
J gene: TRBJ1-1

CDR3 DNA: TGTGCCAGCAGTTACGGTACGGGGAACTATGGCTACACCTTC
CDR3 protein: CASSYGTGNYGYTF
V gene: TRBV6-6
clone size: .
D gene: .
J gene: TRBJ1-2

CDR3 DNA: TGTGCCAGCAGCAAACAGGGGGCGCAGATCTATGGCTACACCTTC
CDR3 protein: CASSKQGAQIYGYTF
V gene: TRBV6-5
clone size: .
D gene: TRBD1
J gene: TRBJ1-2